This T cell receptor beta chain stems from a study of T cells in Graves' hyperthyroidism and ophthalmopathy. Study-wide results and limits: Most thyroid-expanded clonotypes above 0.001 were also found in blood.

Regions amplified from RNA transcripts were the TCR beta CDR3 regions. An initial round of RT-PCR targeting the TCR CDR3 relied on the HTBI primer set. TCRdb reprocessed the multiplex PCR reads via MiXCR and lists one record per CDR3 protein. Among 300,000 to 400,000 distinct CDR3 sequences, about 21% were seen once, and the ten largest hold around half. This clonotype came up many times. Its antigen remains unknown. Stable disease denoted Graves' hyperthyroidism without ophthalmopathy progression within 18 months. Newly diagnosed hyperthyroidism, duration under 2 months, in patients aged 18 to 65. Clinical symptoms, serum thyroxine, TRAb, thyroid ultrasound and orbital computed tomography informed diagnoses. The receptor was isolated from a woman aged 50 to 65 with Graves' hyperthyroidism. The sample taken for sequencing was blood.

CDR3 nucleotides: TGTGCCAGCAGCCCCGCTGGAGGGAGCGGGGAGTACTTC. Encoded protein: CASSPAGGSGEYF. The rearrangement links TRBV3-1 to TRBJ2-7, with 7 bases identical to TRBD2. In germline, CDR1 is LGHDT, CDR2 YNNKEL (reference sequence). V shed 4 bases, J shed 11 bases, and the junction held 11 bases outside the gene matches. The CDR3 consists of 13 residues.